This TCR beta chain stems from a study of cytomegalovirus exposure and HLA in healthy donors. Study-wide findings and caveats: According to reports, the classifier identified cytomegalovirus status with high specificity and sensitivity. First-cohort TCR clusters tended to co-occur in the 130 or so validation repertoires, a later analysis found.

Details on this clone: What it binds is not known.

The CDR3 extends over 13 amino acids. Between the trimmed V and J ends, which lost 5 bases and 6 bases, there was a span of 13 bases. Germline lookup yields CDR1 MNHNS and CDR2 SASEGT. Libraries were prepared by immunoSEQ multiplex PCR; TCRdb keeps only in-frame clonotypes and omits some of them. The sample has over 75,000 clones; roughly 93% are singletons. The chain couples TRBV6-1 to TRBJ1-1; D remains unclear. The TCR comes from a man aged 25 to 40 in good health and CMV-seronegative. Specimen: PBMCs. In DNA form, the CDR3 reads TGTGCCAGCAGTTTGGGCCAAGTAGCTGAAGCTTTCTTT. Translated, it gives CASSLGQVAEAFF.